These T cell receptor beta chains were read from a single sample in a study of T cell responses to AZD1222 COVID-19 vaccine. Assay: immunoSEQ multiplex PCR; the TCRdb copy retains only in-frame clones and omits some. The table records 130,000 to 150,000 clones, roughly 88% of them present only once. Sequences were derived from peripheral blood, sampled 28 days after the second dose of the MenACWY control vaccine. The receptors originated from an adult who received the MenACWY meningococcal vaccine as a control. The CDR3 runs from the conserved cysteine through the conserved F or W. Each record gives: CDR3 length, clone size, D gene, J gene, V gene, CDR3 protein, CDR3 DNA. A D gene is named only where the DNA matches it firmly. A clone size is listed for some rows: how often the clone was seen (once, few, many), or a class if it is expanded.

CDR3 length: 13; clone size: NA; D gene: TRBD1; J gene: TRBJ1-6; V gene: TRBV10-2; CDR3 protein: CASSRQGNSPLHF; CDR3 DNA: TGCGCCAGCAGCCGACAGGGGAATTCACCCCTCCACTTT
CDR3 length: 13; clone size: NA; D gene: NA; J gene: TRBJ2-7; V gene: TRBV12-3/TRBV12-4; CDR3 protein: CASSLVGPYEQYF; CDR3 DNA: TGTGCCAGCAGTTTAGTCGGTCCCTACGAGCAGTACTTC
CDR3 length: 14; clone size: NA; D gene: NA; J gene: TRBJ2-5; V gene: TRBV7-9; CDR3 protein: CASSLDWVRETQYF; CDR3 DNA: TGTGCCAGCAGCTTAGATTGGGTGCGGGAGACCCAGTACTTC
CDR3 length: 12; clone size: NA; D gene: NA; J gene: TRBJ2-7; V gene: TRBV6-1; CDR3 protein: CASSERSYEQYF; CDR3 DNA: TGTGCCAGCAGTGAAAGGAGCTACGAGCAGTACTTC
CDR3 length: 14; clone size: NA; D gene: NA; J gene: TRBJ1-1; V gene: TRBV3-1/TRBV3-2; CDR3 protein: CASSQDWGSTEAFF; CDR3 DNA: TGTGCCAGCAGCCAAGATTGGGGTAGCACTGAAGCTTTCTTT
CDR3 length: 12; clone size: NA; D gene: NA; J gene: TRBJ2-1; V gene: TRBV7-2; CDR3 protein: CASSPPVNEQFF; CDR3 DNA: TGTGCCAGCAGCCCGCCCGTCAATGAGCAGTTCTTC
CDR3 length: 16; clone size: NA; D gene: NA; J gene: TRBJ1-6; V gene: TRBV7-3; CDR3 protein: CASSLKGGVYNSPLHF; CDR3 DNA: TGTGCCAGCAGCTTAAAAGGGGGAGTCTATAATTCACCCCTCCACTTT
CDR3 length: 13; clone size: once; D gene: NA; J gene: TRBJ1-1; V gene: TRBV7-8; CDR3 protein: CASSLTRSTEAFF; CDR3 DNA: TGTGCCAGCAGCCTAACCAGATCCACTGAAGCTTTCTTT
CDR3 length: 13; clone size: NA; D gene: NA; J gene: TRBJ2-3; V gene: TRBV24-1; CDR3 protein: CATSDRLFNTQYF; CDR3 DNA: TGTGCCACCAGTGATCGACTATTCAATACGCAGTATTTT
CDR3 length: 15; clone size: NA; D gene: NA; J gene: TRBJ1-1; V gene: TRBV13; CDR3 protein: CASSYYQWERREAFF; CDR3 DNA: TGTGCCAGCAGTTACTATCAGTGGGAGCGGCGTGAAGCTTTCTTT
CDR3 length: 12; clone size: NA; D gene: NA; J gene: TRBJ2-7; V gene: TRBV12-3/TRBV12-4; CDR3 protein: CASSFTIYEQYF; CDR3 DNA: TGTGCCAGCAGTTTCACTATCTACGAGCAGTACTTC
CDR3 length: 16; clone size: NA; D gene: NA; J gene: TRBJ2-5; V gene: TRBV7-2; CDR3 protein: CASSLDHRRAGGTQYF; CDR3 DNA: TGTGCCAGCAGCTTAGATCATCGGAGGGCTGGAGGGACCCAGTACTTC
CDR3 length: 16; clone size: once; D gene: TRBD2; J gene: TRBJ2-1; V gene: TRBV6-1; CDR3 protein: CASSGEGLEGYNEQFF; CDR3 DNA: TGTGCCAGCAGTGGCGAGGGACTAGAGGGGTACAATGAGCAGTTCTTC
CDR3 length: 15; clone size: NA; D gene: TRBD2; J gene: TRBJ2-1; V gene: TRBV5-1; CDR3 protein: CASSLALAANNEQFF; CDR3 DNA: TGCGCCAGCAGCTTGGCACTAGCGGCCAACAATGAGCAGTTCTTC
CDR3 length: 14; clone size: NA; D gene: TRBD1; J gene: TRBJ2-5; V gene: TRBV7-8; CDR3 protein: CASSRDRVHETQYF; CDR3 DNA: TGTGCCAGCAGCCGAGACAGGGTCCATGAGACCCAGTACTTC
CDR3 length: 14; clone size: once; D gene: TRBD1; J gene: TRBJ2-5; V gene: TRBV19; CDR3 protein: CASSPGQGEETQYF; CDR3 DNA: TGTGCCAGTAGTCCGGGACAGGGGGAAGAGACCCAGTACTTC
CDR3 length: 13; clone size: NA; D gene: NA; J gene: TRBJ1-2; V gene: TRBV7-9; CDR3 protein: CASSVQQGDGYTF; CDR3 DNA: TGTGCCAGCAGCGTTCAACAGGGAGATGGCTACACCTTC
CDR3 length: 13; clone size: NA; D gene: NA; J gene: TRBJ2-7; V gene: TRBV3-1/TRBV3-2; CDR3 protein: CASSRVGLYEQYF; CDR3 DNA: TGTGCCAGCAGCCGGGTCGGGTTATACGAGCAGTACTTC
CDR3 length: 13; clone size: NA; D gene: NA; J gene: TRBJ1-1; V gene: TRBV18; CDR3 protein: CASSPNGETEAFF; CDR3 DNA: TGTGCCAGCTCACCAAACGGCGAAACTGAAGCTTTCTTT
CDR3 length: 12; clone size: NA; D gene: NA; J gene: TRBJ1-5; V gene: TRBV29-1; CDR3 protein: CSVKISNQPQHF; CDR3 DNA: TGCAGCGTAAAGATTAGCAATCAGCCCCAGCATTTT
CDR3 length: 14; clone size: NA; D gene: NA; J gene: TRBJ2-7; V gene: TRBV7-2; CDR3 protein: CASSLGLRRGEQYF; CDR3 DNA: TGTGCCAGCAGCTTAGGACTACGACGGGGCGAGCAGTACTTC
CDR3 length: 13; clone size: NA; D gene: TRBD1; J gene: TRBJ2-7; V gene: TRBV6-5; CDR3 protein: CASSRDSNYEQYF; CDR3 DNA: TGTGCCAGCAGTCGGGACAGTAACTACGAGCAGTACTTC
CDR3 length: 18; clone size: NA; D gene: NA; J gene: TRBJ2-7; V gene: TRBV5-1; CDR3 protein: CASSLTRFPGDPRYEQYF; CDR3 DNA: TGCGCCAGCAGCTTGACCAGATTTCCGGGTGACCCCCGCTACGAGCAGTACTTC
CDR3 length: 17; clone size: NA; D gene: TRBD1; J gene: TRBJ1-6; V gene: TRBV4-3; CDR3 protein: CASSISPGTGDNSPLHF; CDR3 DNA: TGCGCCAGCAGCATTTCACCCGGGACAGGTGATAATTCACCCCTCCACTTT
CDR3 length: 15; clone size: NA; D gene: NA; J gene: TRBJ1-1; V gene: TRBV30; CDR3 protein: CAWSPGVLLNTEAFF; CDR3 DNA: TGTGCCTGGAGTCCTGGAGTGCTCTTGAACACTGAAGCTTTCTTT
CDR3 length: 14; clone size: NA; D gene: NA; J gene: TRBJ1-1; V gene: TRBV6-2/TRBV6-3; CDR3 protein: CASSYHDINTEAFF; CDR3 DNA: TGTGCCAGCAGTTACCATGACATTAACACTGAAGCTTTCTTT
CDR3 length: 17; clone size: few; D gene: NA; J gene: TRBJ2-4; V gene: TRBV7-8; CDR3 protein: CASSPGRGLLAKNIQYF; CDR3 DNA: TGTGCCAGCAGCCCCGGGAGAGGGCTCCTAGCCAAAAACATTCAGTACTTC
CDR3 length: 16; clone size: NA; D gene: TRBD1; J gene: TRBJ1-6; V gene: TRBV20-1; CDR3 protein: CSASPGTGSYNSPLHF; CDR3 DNA: TGCAGTGCTAGTCCCGGGACAGGATCCTATAATTCACCCCTCCACTTT
CDR3 length: 18; clone size: NA; D gene: TRBD2; J gene: TRBJ2-1; V gene: TRBV27; CDR3 protein: CASSLLTRGGLFYNEQFF; CDR3 DNA: TGTGCCAGCAGTTTACTCACGCGGGGGGGGCTATTCTACAATGAGCAGTTCTTC
CDR3 length: 15; clone size: NA; D gene: NA; J gene: TRBJ1-1; V gene: TRBV4-3; CDR3 protein: CASSQEAGLNTEAFF; CDR3 DNA: TGCGCCAGCAGCCAAGAGGCAGGACTGAACACTGAAGCTTTCTTT
CDR3 length: 14; clone size: NA; D gene: TRBD1; J gene: TRBJ1-1; V gene: TRBV11-3; CDR3 protein: CASSPGTGNTEAFF; CDR3 DNA: TGTGCCAGCAGCCCAGGGACAGGGAACACTGAAGCTTTCTTT
CDR3 length: 14; clone size: NA; D gene: NA; J gene: TRBJ1-4; V gene: TRBV21-1; CDR3 protein: CASSKRPTNEKLFF; CDR3 DNA: TGTGCCAGCAGCAAGCGGCCAACTAATGAAAAACTGTTTTTT
CDR3 length: 14; clone size: NA; D gene: TRBD1; J gene: TRBJ1-5; V gene: TRBV5-4; CDR3 protein: CASSQQGSNQPQHF; CDR3 DNA: TGTGCCAGCAGCCAACAGGGGAGCAATCAGCCCCAGCATTTT
CDR3 length: 18; clone size: NA; D gene: TRBD1; J gene: TRBJ1-1; V gene: TRBV9; CDR3 protein: CASSILGTGTPLNTEAFF; CDR3 DNA: TGTGCCAGCAGCATCCTTGGGACAGGGACCCCTTTAAACACTGAAGCTTTCTTT
CDR3 length: 16; clone size: NA; D gene: NA; J gene: TRBJ2-1; V gene: TRBV14; CDR3 protein: CASSQAAGMGYNEQFF; CDR3 DNA: TGTGCCAGCAGCCAAGCGGCCGGGATGGGATACAATGAGCAGTTCTTC
CDR3 length: 13; clone size: NA; D gene: NA; J gene: TRBJ2-1; V gene: TRBV24-1; CDR3 protein: CATGEGLGLEQFF; CDR3 DNA: TGTGCCACCGGAGAGGGGCTCGGTCTAGAGCAGTTCTTC
CDR3 length: 14; clone size: NA; D gene: NA; J gene: TRBJ1-2; V gene: TRBV6-2/TRBV6-3; CDR3 protein: CASSYFRPGYGYTF; CDR3 DNA: TGTGCCAGCAGTTACTTCCGGCCGGGCTATGGCTACACCTTC
CDR3 length: 14; clone size: once; D gene: NA; J gene: TRBJ2-2; V gene: TRBV29-1; CDR3 protein: CSVTAQENTGELFF; CDR3 DNA: TGCAGCGTTACCGCGCAGGAGAACACCGGGGAGCTGTTTTTT
CDR3 length: 13; clone size: NA; D gene: TRBD1; J gene: TRBJ1-1; V gene: TRBV6-6; CDR3 protein: CASSYGDSAEAFF; CDR3 DNA: TGTGCCAGCAGTTACGGGGACAGCGCTGAAGCTTTCTTT
CDR3 length: 14; clone size: NA; D gene: NA; J gene: TRBJ2-7; V gene: TRBV12-5; CDR3 protein: CASARGQTSGEQYF; CDR3 DNA: TGTGCTAGTGCCCGTGGACAGACCTCTGGGGAGCAGTACTTC
CDR3 length: 15; clone size: NA; D gene: NA; J gene: TRBJ2-3; V gene: TRBV3-1/TRBV3-2; CDR3 protein: CASSQDPGLTDTQYF; CDR3 DNA: TGTGCCAGCAGCCAAGATCCAGGGTTAACAGATACGCAGTATTTT
CDR3 length: 15; clone size: few; D gene: TRBD2; J gene: TRBJ2-2; V gene: TRBV11-3; CDR3 protein: CASSLGLAETGELFF; CDR3 DNA: TGTGCCAGCAGCTTAGGACTAGCGGAAACCGGGGAGCTGTTTTTT
CDR3 length: 15; clone size: NA; D gene: TRBD1; J gene: TRBJ1-2; V gene: TRBV19; CDR3 protein: CASSTGQGALVGYTF; CDR3 DNA: TGTGCCAGTAGTACGGGACAGGGGGCCCTTGTCGGCTACACCTTC
CDR3 length: 13; clone size: NA; D gene: NA; J gene: TRBJ1-6; V gene: TRBV30; CDR3 protein: CAWSVRNNSPLHF; CDR3 DNA: TGTGCCTGGAGTGTACGGAACAATTCACCCCTCCACTTT
CDR3 length: 15; clone size: NA; D gene: NA; J gene: TRBJ1-3; V gene: TRBV5-6; CDR3 protein: CASSLVGADGNTIYF; CDR3 DNA: TGTGCCAGCAGCTTGGTAGGGGCGGATGGAAACACCATATATTTT
CDR3 length: 13; clone size: once; D gene: NA; J gene: TRBJ2-7; V gene: TRBV11-3; CDR3 protein: CASSLELDYEQYF; CDR3 DNA: TGTGCCAGCAGCTTAGAACTGGACTACGAGCAGTACTTC
CDR3 length: 15; clone size: NA; D gene: NA; J gene: TRBJ1-3; V gene: TRBV7-2; CDR3 protein: CASSLGGSLGNTIYF; CDR3 DNA: TGTGCCAGCAGCTTAGGGGGGTCGTTAGGAAACACCATATATTTT
CDR3 length: 12; clone size: NA; D gene: NA; J gene: TRBJ2-1; V gene: TRBV7-3; CDR3 protein: CASSTVYNEQFF; CDR3 DNA: TGTGCCAGCAGCACCGTTTACAATGAGCAGTTCTTC
CDR3 length: 16; clone size: NA; D gene: TRBD2; J gene: TRBJ2-2; V gene: TRBV7-6; CDR3 protein: CASSLVRGGDTGELFF; CDR3 DNA: TGTGCCAGCAGCTTAGTACGGGGGGGCGACACCGGGGAGCTGTTTTTT
CDR3 length: 13; clone size: NA; D gene: NA; J gene: TRBJ1-1; V gene: TRBV5-4; CDR3 protein: CASSLGENTEAFF; CDR3 DNA: TGTGCCAGCAGCTTGGGCGAGAACACTGAAGCTTTCTTT
CDR3 length: 16; clone size: NA; D gene: NA; J gene: TRBJ2-2; V gene: TRBV10-3; CDR3 protein: CAITPDRVSNTGELFF; CDR3 DNA: TGTGCCATCACCCCTGACCGCGTATCGAACACCGGGGAGCTGTTTTTT
CDR3 length: 15; clone size: few; D gene: TRBD1; J gene: TRBJ1-5; V gene: TRBV5-1; CDR3 protein: CASSPGTGLNQPQHF; CDR3 DNA: TGCGCCAGCAGCCCCGGGACAGGCCTTAATCAGCCCCAGCATTTT
CDR3 length: 14; clone size: NA; D gene: TRBD1; J gene: TRBJ1-4; V gene: TRBV6-6; CDR3 protein: CASSRDRGFEKLFF; CDR3 DNA: TGTGCCAGCAGCCGGGACAGGGGGTTTGAAAAACTGTTTTTT
CDR3 length: 14; clone size: NA; D gene: TRBD2; J gene: TRBJ2-5; V gene: TRBV2; CDR3 protein: CASSGGAGQETQYF; CDR3 DNA: TGTGCCAGCAGCGGGGGGGCAGGCCAAGAGACCCAGTACTTC
CDR3 length: 13; clone size: NA; D gene: NA; J gene: TRBJ1-6; V gene: TRBV14; CDR3 protein: CASTAGVNSPLHF; CDR3 DNA: TGTGCCAGCACTGCCGGGGTGAATTCACCCCTCCACTTT